Detailed here is one TCR beta chain. Study processing details: Reference gene primer amplification yielded estimated nucleated cell counts. Some clones are missing from TCRdb's copy, which holds only in-frame ones; the method was immunoSEQ multiplex PCR. V, J and clone size reflect that table, while D and trimming were determined from the DNA. The table shows around 200,000 clones, with roughly 90% occurring only once. This entry belongs to a study of blood T cell repertoires in COVID-19. Study as a whole: The United States, Italy and Spain supplied acute and convalescent COVID-19 samples. From T cells, B-cell-depleted T cells, or PBMCs came the material, which was cDNA or gDNA.

Germline CDR1 and CDR2: MGHRA and YSYEKL. The CDR3 totals 18 residues. Losses at the gene ends were 0 bases for V and 1 base for J; bases not matched to a gene: 6. The rearrangement uses TRBV4-1 and TRBJ1-4, with 9 bases that match TRBD1. Input material: peripheral blood. The TCR was taken from a man between 18 and 29 years old with active or convalescent COVID-19. As DNA, the CDR3 is TGCGCCAGCAGCCAAGATTCGCCGGGACAGGGAACTAATGAAAAACTGTTTTTT. This sequence encodes CASSQDSPGQGTNEKLFF.